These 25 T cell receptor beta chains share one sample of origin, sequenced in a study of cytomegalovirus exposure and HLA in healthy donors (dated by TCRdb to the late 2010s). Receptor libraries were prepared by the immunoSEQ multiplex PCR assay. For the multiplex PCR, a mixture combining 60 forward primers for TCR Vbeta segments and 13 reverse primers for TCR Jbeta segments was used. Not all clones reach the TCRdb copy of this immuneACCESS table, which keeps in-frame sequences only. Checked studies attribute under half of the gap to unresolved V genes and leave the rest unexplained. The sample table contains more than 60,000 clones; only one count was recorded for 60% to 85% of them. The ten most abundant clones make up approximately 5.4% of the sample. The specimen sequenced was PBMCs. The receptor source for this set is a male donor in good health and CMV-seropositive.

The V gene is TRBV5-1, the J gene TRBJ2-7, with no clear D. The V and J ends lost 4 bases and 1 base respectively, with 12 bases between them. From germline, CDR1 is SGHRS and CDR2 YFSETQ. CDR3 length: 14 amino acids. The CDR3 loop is CASSPDGLSYEQYF. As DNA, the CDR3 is TGCGCCAGCAGCCCCGACGGGTTATCCTACGAGCAGTACTTC.

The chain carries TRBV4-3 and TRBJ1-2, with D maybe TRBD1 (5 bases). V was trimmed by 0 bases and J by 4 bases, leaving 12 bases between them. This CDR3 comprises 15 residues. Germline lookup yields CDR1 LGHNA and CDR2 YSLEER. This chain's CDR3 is CASSQDRTGPYGYTF. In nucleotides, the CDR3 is TGCGCCAGCAGCCAAGATCGTACAGGCCCCTATGGCTACACCTTC.

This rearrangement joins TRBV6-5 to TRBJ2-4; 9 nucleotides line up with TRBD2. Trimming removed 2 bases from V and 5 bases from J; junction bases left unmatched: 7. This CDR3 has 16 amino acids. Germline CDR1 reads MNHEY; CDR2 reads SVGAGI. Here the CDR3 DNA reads TGTGCCAGCAGTTACCCCCTGGCGGGGGGGGAAAACATTCAGTACTTC. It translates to CASSYPLAGGENIQYF.

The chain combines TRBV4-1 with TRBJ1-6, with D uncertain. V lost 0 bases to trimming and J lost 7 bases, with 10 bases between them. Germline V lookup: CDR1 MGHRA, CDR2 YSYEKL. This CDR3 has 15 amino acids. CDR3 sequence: CASSQDNLGNSPLHF. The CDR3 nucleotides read TGCGCCAGCAGCCAAGATAACCTAGGAAATTCACCCCTCCACTTT.

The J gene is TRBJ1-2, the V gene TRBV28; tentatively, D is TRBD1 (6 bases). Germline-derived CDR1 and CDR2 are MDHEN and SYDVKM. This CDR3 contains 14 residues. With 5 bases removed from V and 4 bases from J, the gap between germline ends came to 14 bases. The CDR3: CASSPGQRSYGYTF. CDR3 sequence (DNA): TGTGCCAGCAGTCCAGGACAGCGTTCCTATGGCTACACCTTC.

CDR3 loop: CASSDGHSNQPQHF. The CDR3, as DNA: TGTGCCAGCAGTGACGGTCATAGCAATCAGCCCCAGCATTTT. The chain employs TRBV6-1 and TRBJ1-5; no reliable D call. This CDR3 region has 14 residues. The V end was cut by 3 bases, the J end by 0 bases, with 6 bases between. CDR1 is MNHNS, CDR2 SASEGT, per germline.

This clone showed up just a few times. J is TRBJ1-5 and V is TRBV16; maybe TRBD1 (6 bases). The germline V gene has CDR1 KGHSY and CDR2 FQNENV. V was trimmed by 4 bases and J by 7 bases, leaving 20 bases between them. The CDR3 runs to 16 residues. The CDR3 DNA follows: TGTGCCAGCAGCCCCCAGGGGCCGGGGGGAGGACAGCCCCAGCATTTT. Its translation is CASSPQGPGGGQPQHF.

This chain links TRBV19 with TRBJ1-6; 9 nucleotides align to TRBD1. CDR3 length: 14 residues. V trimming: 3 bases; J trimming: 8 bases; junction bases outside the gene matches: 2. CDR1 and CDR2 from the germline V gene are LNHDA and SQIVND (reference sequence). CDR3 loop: CASSMDRGHSPLHF. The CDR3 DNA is TGTGCCAGTAGTATGGACAGGGGTCATTCACCCCTCCACTTT.

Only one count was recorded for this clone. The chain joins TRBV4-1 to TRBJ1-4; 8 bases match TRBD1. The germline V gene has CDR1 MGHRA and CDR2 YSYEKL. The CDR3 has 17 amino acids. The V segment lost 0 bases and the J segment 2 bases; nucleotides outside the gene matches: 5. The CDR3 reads CASSQEQGVPTNEKLFF. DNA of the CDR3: TGCGCCAGCAGCCAAGAACAGGGGGTTCCCACTAATGAAAAACTGTTTTTT.

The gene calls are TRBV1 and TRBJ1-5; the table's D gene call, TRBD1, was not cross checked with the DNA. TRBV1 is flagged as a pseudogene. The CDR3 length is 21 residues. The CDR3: CTSSQDDRSGTGIRSNQPQHF. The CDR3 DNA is TGCACCAGCAGCCAAGATGACCGATCGGGGACAGGCATCCGGAGCAATCAGCCCCAGCATTTT.

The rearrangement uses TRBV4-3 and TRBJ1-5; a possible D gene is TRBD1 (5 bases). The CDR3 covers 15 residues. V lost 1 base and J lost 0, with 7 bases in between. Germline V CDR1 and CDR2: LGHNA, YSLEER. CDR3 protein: CASSQGQGSNQPQHF. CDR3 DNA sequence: TGCGCCAGCAGCCAAGGCCAGGGTAGCAATCAGCCCCAGCATTTT.

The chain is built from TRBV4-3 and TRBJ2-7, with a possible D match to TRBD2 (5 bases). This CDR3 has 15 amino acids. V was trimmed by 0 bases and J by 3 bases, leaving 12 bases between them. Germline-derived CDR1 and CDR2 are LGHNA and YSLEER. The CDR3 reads CASSQDREKDYEQYF. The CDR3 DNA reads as TGCGCCAGCAGCCAAGATAGGGAGAAAGACTACGAGCAGTACTTC.

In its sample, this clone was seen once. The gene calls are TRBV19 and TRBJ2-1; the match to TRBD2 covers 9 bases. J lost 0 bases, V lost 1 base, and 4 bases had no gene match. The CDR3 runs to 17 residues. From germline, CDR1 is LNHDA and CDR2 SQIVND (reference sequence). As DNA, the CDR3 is TGTGCCAGTAGTATAGGTGCGGGGGGGCTCTCCTACAATGAGCAGTTCTTC. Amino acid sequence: CASSIGAGGLSYNEQFF.

The CDR3: CASSVAVREGEQYF. The CDR3 bases are TGTGCCAGCAGCGTAGCAGTCAGGGAGGGCGAGCAGTACTTC. This chain connects TRBV9 to TRBJ2-7; the match to TRBD2 covers 7 bases. The germline V gene has CDR1 SGDLS and CDR2 YYNGEE. V was pared by 0 bases and J by 6 bases, with 6 bases of the junction left unmatched. This CDR3 is built from 14 residues. Based on the CDR3 plus reference TRBV9 and TRBJ2-7, the full variable domain is DSGVTQTPKHLITATGQRVTLRCSPRSGDLSVYWYQQSLDQGLQFLIQYYNGEERAKGNILERFSAQQFPDLHSELNLSSLELGDSALYFCASSVAVREGEQYFGPGTRLTVT.

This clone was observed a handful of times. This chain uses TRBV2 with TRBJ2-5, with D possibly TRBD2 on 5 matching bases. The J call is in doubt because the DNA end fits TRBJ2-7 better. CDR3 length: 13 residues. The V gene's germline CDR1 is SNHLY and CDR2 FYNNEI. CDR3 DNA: TGTGCCAGCAATTCCATGGGCGGGTACGAGCAGTACTTC. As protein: CASNSMGGYEQYF.

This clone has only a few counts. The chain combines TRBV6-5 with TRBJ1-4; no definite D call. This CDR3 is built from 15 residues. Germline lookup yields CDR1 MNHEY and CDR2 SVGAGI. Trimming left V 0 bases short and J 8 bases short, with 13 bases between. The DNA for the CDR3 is TGTGCCAGCAGTTACTCGGGCAGTTGGGCGGAAAAACTGTTTTTT. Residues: CASSYSGSWAEKLFF.

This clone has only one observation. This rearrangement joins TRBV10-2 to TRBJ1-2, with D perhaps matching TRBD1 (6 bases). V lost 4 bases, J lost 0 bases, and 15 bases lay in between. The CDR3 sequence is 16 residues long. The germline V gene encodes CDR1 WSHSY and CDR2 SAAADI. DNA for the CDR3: TGCGCCAGCAGTGCAAAGGGGACACGGTCTAACTATGGCTACACCTTC. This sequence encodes CASSAKGTRSNYGYTF.

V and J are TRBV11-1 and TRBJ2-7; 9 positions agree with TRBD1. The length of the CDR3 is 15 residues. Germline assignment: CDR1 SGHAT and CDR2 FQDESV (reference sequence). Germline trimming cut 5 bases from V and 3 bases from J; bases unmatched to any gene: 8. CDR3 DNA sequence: TGTGCCAGCAGCCCCAAGGACAGGGGCGTCTACGAGCAGTACTTC. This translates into CASSPKDRGVYEQYF.

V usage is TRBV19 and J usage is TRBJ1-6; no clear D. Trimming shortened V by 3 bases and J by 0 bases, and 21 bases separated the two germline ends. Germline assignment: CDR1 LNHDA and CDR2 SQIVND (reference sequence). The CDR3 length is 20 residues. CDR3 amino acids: CASSISARLGRSSYNSPLHF. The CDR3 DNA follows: TGTGCCAGTAGTATTTCAGCACGGCTAGGGAGGAGCTCCTATAATTCACCCCTCCACTTT.

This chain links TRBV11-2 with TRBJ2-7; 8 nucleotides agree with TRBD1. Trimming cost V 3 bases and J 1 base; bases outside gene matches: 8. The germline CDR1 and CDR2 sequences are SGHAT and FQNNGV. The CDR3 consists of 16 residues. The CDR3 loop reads CASSFGPRQGSYEQYF. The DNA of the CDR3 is TGTGCCAGCAGCTTCGGCCCCAGACAGGGGTCCTACGAGCAGTACTTC.

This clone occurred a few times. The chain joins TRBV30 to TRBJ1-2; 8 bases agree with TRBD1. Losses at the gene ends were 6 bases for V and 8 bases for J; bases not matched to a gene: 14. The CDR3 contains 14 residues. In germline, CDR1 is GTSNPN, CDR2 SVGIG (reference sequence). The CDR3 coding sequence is TGTGCCTGTAACCCATCAGGGGGCATTGGAGGCTACACCTTC. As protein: CACNPSGGIGGYTF.

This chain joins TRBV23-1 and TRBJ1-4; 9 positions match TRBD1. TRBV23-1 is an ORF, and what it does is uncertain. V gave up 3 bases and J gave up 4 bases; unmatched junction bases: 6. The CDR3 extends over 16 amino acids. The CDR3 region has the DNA TGCGCCAGCAGTCAGAAACAGGGGGCGAGTAATGAAAAACTGTTTTTT. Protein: CASSQKQGASNEKLFF.

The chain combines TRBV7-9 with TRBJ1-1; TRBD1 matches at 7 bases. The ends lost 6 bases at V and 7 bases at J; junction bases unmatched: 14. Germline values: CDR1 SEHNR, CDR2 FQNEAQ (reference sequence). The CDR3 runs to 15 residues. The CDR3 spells CASSGGGTVNFEAFF. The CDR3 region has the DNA TGTGCCAGCAGTGGAGGCGGGACAGTCAATTTTGAAGCTTTCTTT.

The CDR3 DNA sequence: TGTGCCATCAGCAAGGACAGTAATATGATGGTTGCTGAAGCTTTCTTT. Translation gives CAISKDSNMMVAEAFF. The rearrangement joins TRBV10-3 to TRBJ1-1, with D possibly being TRBD1 (6 bases). The CDR3 spans 16 residues. Deletions cut 6 bases from V and 6 bases from J, with 23 bases between. The germline V gene encodes CDR1 ENHRY and CDR2 SYGVKD.

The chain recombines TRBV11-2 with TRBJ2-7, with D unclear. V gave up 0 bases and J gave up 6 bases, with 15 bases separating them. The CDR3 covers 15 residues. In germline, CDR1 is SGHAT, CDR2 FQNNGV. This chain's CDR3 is CASSLEWQALGEQYF. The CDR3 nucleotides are TGTGCCAGCAGCTTAGAATGGCAGGCGTTAGGCGAGCAGTACTTC.